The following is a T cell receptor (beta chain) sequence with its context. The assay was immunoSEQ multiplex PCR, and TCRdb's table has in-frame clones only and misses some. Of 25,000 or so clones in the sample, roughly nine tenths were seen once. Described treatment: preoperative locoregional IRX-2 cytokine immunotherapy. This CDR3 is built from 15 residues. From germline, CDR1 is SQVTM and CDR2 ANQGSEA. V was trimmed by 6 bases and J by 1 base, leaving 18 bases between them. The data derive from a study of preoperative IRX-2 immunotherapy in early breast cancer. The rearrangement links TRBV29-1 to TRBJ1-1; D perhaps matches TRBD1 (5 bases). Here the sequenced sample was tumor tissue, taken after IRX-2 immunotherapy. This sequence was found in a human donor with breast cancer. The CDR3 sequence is CSVVSDRGANTEAFF. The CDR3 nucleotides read TGCAGCGTAGTATCGGACCGCGGGGCGAACACTGAAGCTTTCTTT.